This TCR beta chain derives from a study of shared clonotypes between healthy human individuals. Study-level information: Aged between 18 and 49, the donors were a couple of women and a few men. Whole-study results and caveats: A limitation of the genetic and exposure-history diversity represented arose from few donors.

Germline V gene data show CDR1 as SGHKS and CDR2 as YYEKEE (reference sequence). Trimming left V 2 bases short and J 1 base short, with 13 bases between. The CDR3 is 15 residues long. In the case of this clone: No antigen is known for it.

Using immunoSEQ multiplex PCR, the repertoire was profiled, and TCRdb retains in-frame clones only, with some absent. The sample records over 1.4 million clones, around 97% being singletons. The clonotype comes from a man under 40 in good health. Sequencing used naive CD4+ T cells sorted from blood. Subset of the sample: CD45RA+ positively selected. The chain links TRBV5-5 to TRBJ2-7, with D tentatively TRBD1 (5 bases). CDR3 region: CASSLAGHGSYEQYF. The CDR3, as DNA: TGTGCCAGCAGCTTAGCAGGGCACGGGTCCTACGAGCAGTACTTC.